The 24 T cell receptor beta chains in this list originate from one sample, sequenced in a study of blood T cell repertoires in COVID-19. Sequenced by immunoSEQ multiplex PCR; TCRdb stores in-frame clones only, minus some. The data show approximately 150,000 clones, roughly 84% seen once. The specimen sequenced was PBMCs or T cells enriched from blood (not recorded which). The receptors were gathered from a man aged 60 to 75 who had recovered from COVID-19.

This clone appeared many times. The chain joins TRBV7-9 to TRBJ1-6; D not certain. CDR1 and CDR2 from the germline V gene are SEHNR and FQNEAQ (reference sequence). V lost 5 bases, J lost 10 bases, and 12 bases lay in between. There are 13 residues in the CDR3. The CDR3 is CASSQPSVSPLHF. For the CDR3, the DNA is TGTGCCAGCAGCCAACCCTCGGTCTCACCCCTCCACTTT.

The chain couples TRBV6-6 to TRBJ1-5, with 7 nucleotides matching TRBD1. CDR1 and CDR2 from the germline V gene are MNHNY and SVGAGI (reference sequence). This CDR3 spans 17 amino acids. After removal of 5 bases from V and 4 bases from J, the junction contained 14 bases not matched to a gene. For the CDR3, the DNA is TGTGCCAGCAGTCGAATAAAAACGGGACAGATTAATCAGCCCCAGCATTTT. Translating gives CASSRIKTGQINQPQHF.

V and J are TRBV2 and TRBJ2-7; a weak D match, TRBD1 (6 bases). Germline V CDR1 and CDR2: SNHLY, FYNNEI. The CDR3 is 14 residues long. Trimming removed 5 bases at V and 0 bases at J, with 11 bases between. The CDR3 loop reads CASSRQAGSYEQYF. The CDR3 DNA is TGTGCCAGCAGTAGACAGGCTGGCTCCTACGAGCAGTACTTC.

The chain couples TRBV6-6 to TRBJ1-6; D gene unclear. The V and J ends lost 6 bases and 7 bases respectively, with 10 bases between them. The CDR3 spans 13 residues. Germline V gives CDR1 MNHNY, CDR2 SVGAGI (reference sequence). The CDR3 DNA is TGTGCCAGCAGCCACATCACAAATTCACCCCTCCACTTT. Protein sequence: CASSHITNSPLHF.

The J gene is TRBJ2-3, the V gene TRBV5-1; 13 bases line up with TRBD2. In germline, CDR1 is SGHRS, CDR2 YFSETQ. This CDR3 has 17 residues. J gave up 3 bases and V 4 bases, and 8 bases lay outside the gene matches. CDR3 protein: CASSNGLAGVGTDTQYF. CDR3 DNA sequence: TGCGCCAGCAGCAATGGACTAGCGGGAGTTGGGACAGATACGCAGTATTTT.

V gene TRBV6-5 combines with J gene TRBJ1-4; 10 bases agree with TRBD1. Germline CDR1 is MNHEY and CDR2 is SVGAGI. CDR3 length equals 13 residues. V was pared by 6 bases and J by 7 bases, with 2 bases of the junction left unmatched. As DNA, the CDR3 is TGTGCCAGCAGGGGACAGGGGCTTGAAAAACTGTTTTTT. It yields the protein CASRGQGLEKLFF.

CDR3 loop: CASTTSGSSSYNEQFF. CDR3 nucleotide sequence: TGCGCCAGCACCACCTCTGGCAGTTCCTCCTACAATGAGCAGTTCTTC. This chain uses TRBV4-1 with TRBJ2-1, with D unresolved. V was pared by 7 bases and J by 0 bases, with 16 bases between. This CDR3 has 16 residues. CDR1 is MGHRA and CDR2 is YSYEKL in the germline V gene.

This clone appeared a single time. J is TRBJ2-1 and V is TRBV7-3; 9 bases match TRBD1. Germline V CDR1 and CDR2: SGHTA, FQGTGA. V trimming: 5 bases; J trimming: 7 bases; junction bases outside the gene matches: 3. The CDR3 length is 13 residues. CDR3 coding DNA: TGTGCCAGCAGCGCGGGACAGGGTAATGAGCAGTTCTTC. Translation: CASSAGQGNEQFF.

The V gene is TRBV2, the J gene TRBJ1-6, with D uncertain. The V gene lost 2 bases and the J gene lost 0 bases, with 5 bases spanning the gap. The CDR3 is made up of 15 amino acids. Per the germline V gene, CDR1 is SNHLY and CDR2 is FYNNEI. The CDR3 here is CASSEYSSYNSPLHF. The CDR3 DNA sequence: TGTGCCAGCAGTGAATATAGCTCCTATAATTCACCCCTCCACTTT.

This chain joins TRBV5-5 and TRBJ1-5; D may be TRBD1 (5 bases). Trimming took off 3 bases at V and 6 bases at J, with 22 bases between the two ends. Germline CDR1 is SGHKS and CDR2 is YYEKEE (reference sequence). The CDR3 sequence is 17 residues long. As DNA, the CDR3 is TGTGCCAGCAGCTATAATTTTGAACAGGTAGGAACTCAGCCCCAGCATTTT. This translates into CASSYNFEQVGTQPQHF.

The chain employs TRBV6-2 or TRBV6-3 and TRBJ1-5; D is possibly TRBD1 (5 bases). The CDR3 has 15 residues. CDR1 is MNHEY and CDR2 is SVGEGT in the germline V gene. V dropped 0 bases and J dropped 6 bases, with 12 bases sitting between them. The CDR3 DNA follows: TGTGCCAGCAGTTACTCGATGGGGGGAATTCAGCCCCAGCATTTT. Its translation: CASSYSMGGIQPQHF.

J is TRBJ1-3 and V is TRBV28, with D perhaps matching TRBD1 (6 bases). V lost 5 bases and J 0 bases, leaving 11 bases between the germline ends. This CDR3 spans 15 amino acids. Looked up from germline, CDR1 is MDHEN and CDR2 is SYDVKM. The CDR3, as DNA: TGTGCCAGCAGTCGGGACACCAACTCTGGAAACACCATATATTTT. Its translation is CASSRDTNSGNTIYF.

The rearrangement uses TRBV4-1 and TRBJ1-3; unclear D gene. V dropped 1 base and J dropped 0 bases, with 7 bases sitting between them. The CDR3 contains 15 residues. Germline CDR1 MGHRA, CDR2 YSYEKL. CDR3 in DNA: TGCGCCAGCAGCCAAGGTCAGAACTCTGGAAACACCATATATTTT. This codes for CASSQGQNSGNTIYF.

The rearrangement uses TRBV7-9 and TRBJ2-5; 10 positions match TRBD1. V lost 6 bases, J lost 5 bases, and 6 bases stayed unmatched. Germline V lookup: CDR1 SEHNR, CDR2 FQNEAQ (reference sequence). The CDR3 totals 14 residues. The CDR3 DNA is TGTGCCAGCAGTTGGACAGGGGGGATCGAGACCCAGTACTTC. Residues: CASSWTGGIETQYF.

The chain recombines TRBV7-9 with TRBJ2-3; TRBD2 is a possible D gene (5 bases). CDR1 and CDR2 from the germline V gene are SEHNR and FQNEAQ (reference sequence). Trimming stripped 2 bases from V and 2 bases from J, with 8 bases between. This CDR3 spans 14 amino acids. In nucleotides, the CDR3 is TGTGCCAGCAGCTTACCGGACTTCACAGATACGCAGTATTTT. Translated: CASSLPDFTDTQYF.

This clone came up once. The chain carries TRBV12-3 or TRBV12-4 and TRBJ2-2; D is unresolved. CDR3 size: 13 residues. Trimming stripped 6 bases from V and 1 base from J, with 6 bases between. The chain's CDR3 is CASSRVNTGELFF. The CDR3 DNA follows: TGTGCCAGCAGCCGTGTGAACACCGGGGAGCTGTTTTTT.

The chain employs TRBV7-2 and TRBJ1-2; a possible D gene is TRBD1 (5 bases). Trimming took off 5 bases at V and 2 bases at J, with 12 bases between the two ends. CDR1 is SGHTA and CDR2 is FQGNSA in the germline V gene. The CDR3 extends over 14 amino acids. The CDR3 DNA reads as TGTGCCAGCAGCCGCAGGGTAACAAACTATGGCTACACCTTC. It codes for CASSRRVTNYGYTF.

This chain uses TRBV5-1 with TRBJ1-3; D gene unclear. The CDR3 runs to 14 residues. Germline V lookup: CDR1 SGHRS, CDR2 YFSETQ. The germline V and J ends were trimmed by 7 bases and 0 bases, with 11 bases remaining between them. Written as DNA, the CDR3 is TGCGCCAGCCACGGTGGTAGCTCTGGAAACACCATATATTTT. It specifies CASHGGSSGNTIYF.

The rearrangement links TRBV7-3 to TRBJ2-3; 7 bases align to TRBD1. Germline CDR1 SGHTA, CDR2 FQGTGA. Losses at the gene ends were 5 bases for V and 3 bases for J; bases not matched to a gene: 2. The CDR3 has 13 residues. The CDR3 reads CASSKTGTDTQYF. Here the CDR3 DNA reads TGTGCCAGCAGCAAGACAGGGACAGATACGCAGTATTTT.

For the CDR3, the DNA is TGTGCCAGTAGGCGGGACAGGGGAGGAGGGGAGACCCAGTACTTC. Translated, it gives CASRRDRGGGETQYF. This chain uses TRBV19 with TRBJ2-5; 10 nucleotides match TRBD1. The CDR3 consists of 15 residues. The J segment lost 5 bases and the V segment lost 6 bases, leaving 9 bases of the junction unmatched. From germline, CDR1 is LNHDA and CDR2 SQIVND (reference sequence).

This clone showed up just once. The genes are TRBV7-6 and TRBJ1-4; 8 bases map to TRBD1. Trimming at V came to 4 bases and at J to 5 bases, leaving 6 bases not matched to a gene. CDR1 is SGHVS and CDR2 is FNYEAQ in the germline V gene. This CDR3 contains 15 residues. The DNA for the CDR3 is TGTGCCAGCAGCTCGGGACAGGCCTTGAATGAAAAACTGTTTTTT. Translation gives CASSSGQALNEKLFF. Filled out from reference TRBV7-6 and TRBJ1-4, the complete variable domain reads GAGVSQSPRYKVTKRGQDVALRCDPISGHVSLYWYRQALGQGPEFLTYFNYEAQQDKSGLPNDRFSAERPEGSISTLTIQRTEQRDSAMYRCASSSGQALNEKLFFGSGTQLSVL.

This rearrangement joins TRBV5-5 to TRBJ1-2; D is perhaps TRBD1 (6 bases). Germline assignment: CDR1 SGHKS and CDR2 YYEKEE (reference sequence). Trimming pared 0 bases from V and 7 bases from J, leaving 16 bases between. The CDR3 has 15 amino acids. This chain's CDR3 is CASSLVQGTVPGYTF. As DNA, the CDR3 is TGTGCCAGCAGCTTGGTACAGGGCACTGTTCCTGGCTACACCTTC.

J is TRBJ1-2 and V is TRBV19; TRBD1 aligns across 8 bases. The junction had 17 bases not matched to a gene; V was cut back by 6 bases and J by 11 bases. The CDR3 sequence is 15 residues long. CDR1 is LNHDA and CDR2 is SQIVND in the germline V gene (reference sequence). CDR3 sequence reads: CASSRSRGLLDVYTF. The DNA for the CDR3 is TGTGCCAGTAGCCGCAGCAGGGGGCTTCTCGATGTATACACCTTC.

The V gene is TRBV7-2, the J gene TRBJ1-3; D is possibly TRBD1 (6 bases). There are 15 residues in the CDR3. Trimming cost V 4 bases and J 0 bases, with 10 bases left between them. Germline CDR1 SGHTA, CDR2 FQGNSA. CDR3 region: CASSSDRTSGNTIYF. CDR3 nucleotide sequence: TGTGCCAGCAGCTCCGACAGGACCTCTGGAAACACCATATATTTT.